Below, one T cell receptor beta chain is given with its context. These data originate in a study of blood T cell repertoires in COVID-19. Background on the study: Samples taken during acute and convalescent COVID-19 were collected in the United States, Italy and Spain. Sources were T cells, B-cell-depleted T cells, or PBMCs; the material itself was cDNA or gDNA.

Original methodology: Amplification of reference gene primers provided the estimated nucleated cell counts. TCRdb's table, derived via immunoSEQ multiplex PCR, lists solely in-frame clones and lacks some. V and J calls plus clone size are reproduced from that table; the DNA served to infer D and trimming. The sample has 150,000 to 190,000 clones, 75% to 85% seen once. Germline V gene sequence: CDR1 SGHTA, CDR2 FQGNSA. The CDR3 is made up of 19 amino acids. The trim removed 0 bases at V and 0 bases at J, leaving 12 bases unmatched. This clonotype was obtained from a woman between 50 and 59 years old with acute or convalescent COVID-19. The sequenced material came from peripheral blood. The rearrangement joins TRBV7-2 to TRBJ2-3; 7 bases agree with TRBD2. As DNA, the CDR3 is TGTGCCAGCAGCTTAGCCCGGGGGGAAAGGAGAGCTAGCACAGATACGCAGTATTTT. This translates into CASSLARGERRASTDTQYF.